These 24 T cell receptor beta chains were all obtained from the same sample, sequenced in a study of Graves' ophthalmopathy and Graves' hyperthyroidism. Investigators amplified TCR beta CDR3 regions from RNA transcripts. A first-round RT-PCR used HTBI primers, followed by a second-round multiplex PCR. TCRdb itself ran the multiplex PCR reads through MiXCR, one entry per CDR3 protein. This sample has fewer than 20,000 distinct CDR3 sequences, with about half found just once. Sample: peripheral blood. These receptors came from a woman in her thirties or forties with stable Graves' hyperthyroidism.

This clonotype was recorded at least ten times. The chain links TRBV6-2 or TRBV6-3 to TRBJ1-2; TRBD1 matches at 7 bases. This CDR3 has 12 residues. V gave up 6 bases and J gave up 4 bases; unmatched junction bases: 2. Per the germline V gene, CDR1 is MNHEY and CDR2 is SVGEGT. CDR3 bases: TGTGCCAGCAGAGGACAGGTCTATGGCTACACCTTC. Translating it yields CASRGQVYGYTF.

This clonotype qualifies as medium-sized. The chain is built from TRBV20-1 and TRBJ2-7; TRBD2 might be the D (6 bases). There are 12 residues in the CDR3. V was trimmed by 3 bases and J by 2 bases, leaving 8 bases between them. Germline lookup yields CDR1 DFQATT and CDR2 SNEGSKA (reference sequence). The CDR3 DNA sequence: TGCAGTGCTAGCAGGGAGGCCTACGAGCAGTACTTC. Translation: CSASREAYEQYF.

The V call is TRBV2, the J call TRBJ2-5; 12 bases fit TRBD1. V shed 7 bases, J shed 4 bases, and the junction held 10 bases outside the gene matches. The CDR3 consists of 16 residues. Per the germline V gene, CDR1 is SNHLY and CDR2 is FYNNEI. CDR3 nucleotides: TGTGCCAGCATACTCGCCGGGACAGGGGGCGGAGAGACCCAGTACTTC. It yields the protein CASILAGTGGGETQYF. Supplemented by reference TRBV2 and TRBJ2-5, the full variable domain reads EPEVTQTPSHQVTQMGQEVILRCVPISNHLYFYWYRQILGQKVEFLVSFYNNEISEKSEIFDDQFSVERPDGSNFTLKIRSTKLEDSAMYFCASILAGTGGGETQYFGPGTRLLVL.

CDR3 nucleotides: TGCAGTGCTAGAGGTTTAACAGCCAATTCACCCCTCCACTTT. Encoded protein: CSARGLTANSPLHF. The V gene is TRBV20-1, the J gene TRBJ1-6; D not resolved. Per germline, CDR1 DFQATT and CDR2 SNEGSKA (reference sequence). Trimming shortened V by 1 base and J by 7 bases, and 11 bases separated the two germline ends. The CDR3 is 14 amino acids.

This clonotype is categorized as medium-sized. V gene TRBV2 combines with J gene TRBJ1-5, with D perhaps TRBD1 (6 bases). Trimming shortened V by 5 bases and J by 2 bases, and 10 bases separated the two germline ends. Germline V lookup: CDR1 SNHLY, CDR2 FYNNEI. CDR3 length equals 14 residues. The CDR3 nucleotides are TGTGCCAGCAGTAGGGGGGAGGGCAATCAGCCCCAGCATTTT. Translated, it gives CASSRGEGNQPQHF.

The V and J genes are TRBV20-1 and TRBJ2-2, with 10 nucleotides matching TRBD2. Germline V gene sequence: CDR1 DFQATT, CDR2 SNEGSKA (reference sequence). CDR3 length: 15 residues. Trimming removed 0 bases from V and 4 bases from J; junction bases left unmatched: 2. The CDR3 loop is CSARELAGVTGELFF. CDR3 bases: TGCAGTGCTAGAGAGCTAGCGGGAGTCACCGGGGAGCTGTTTTTT.

This clonotype rates as medium-sized. The chain combines TRBV7-2 with TRBJ1-1; D gene uncertain. This CDR3 is 13 amino acids long. Trimming stripped 3 bases from V and 2 bases from J, with 7 bases between. Germline V CDR1 and CDR2: SGHTA, FQGNSA. For the CDR3, the DNA is TGTGCCAGCAGCTTTGGGGATAACACTGAAGCTTTCTTT. Encoded protein: CASSFGDNTEAFF.

This clonotype was recorded at least ten times. The chain recombines TRBV4-2 with TRBJ2-1; weak D call: TRBD2 (5 bases). Germline values: CDR1 LGHNA, CDR2 YNFKEQ. V dropped 0 bases and J dropped 6 bases, with 9 bases sitting between them. The CDR3 sequence is 14 residues long. CDR3 amino acids: CASSQEGVSNEQFF. In nucleotides, the CDR3 is TGTGCCAGCAGCCAAGAGGGAGTAAGCAATGAGCAGTTCTTC.

The chain couples TRBV15 to TRBJ2-1, with TRBD2 identical over 8 bases. The CDR3 has 16 amino acids. Trimming at V came to 1 base and at J to 10 bases, leaving 12 bases not matched to a gene. Germline assignment: CDR1 LNHNV and CDR2 YYDKDF (reference sequence). The CDR3 DNA follows: TGTGCCACCAGCAGAGCGGGGGCCGGGAGGGCCCCCGAGCAGTTCTTC. This sequence encodes CATSRAGAGRAPEQFF.

This clonotype was observed a few times. The J gene is TRBJ2-6, the V gene TRBV6-5, with a weak D call TRBD1 (5 bases). The CDR3 is 16 residues long. Germline V gene data show CDR1 as MNHEY and CDR2 as SVGAGI. V shed 2 bases and J shed 0 bases, with 8 bases lying between them. As DNA, the CDR3 is TGTGCCAGCAGTTACACAGGCTCCTCTGGGGCCAACGTCCTGACTTTC. Amino acid sequence: CASSYTGSSGANVLTF.

This clonotype was counted ten times or more. This chain uses TRBV20-1 with TRBJ1-5, with D hard to call. The CDR3 consists of 13 residues. Germline assignment: CDR1 DFQATT and CDR2 SNEGSKA (reference sequence). Trimming took 2 bases from V and 4 from J, leaving 9 bases between them. CDR3 DNA sequence: TGCAGTGCTAGATCCTGGGTAAATCAGCCCCAGCATTTT. It specifies CSARSWVNQPQHF.

This clonotype has at least ten counts. This chain links TRBV9 with TRBJ2-6, with a possible D match to TRBD2 (6 bases). The CDR3 sequence is 17 residues long. Trimming left V 0 bases short and J 1 base short, with 11 bases between. Germline V gene lookup returns CDR1 SGDLS and CDR2 YYNGEE. Written as DNA, the CDR3 is TGTGCCAGCAGCGTAGCAACCCTAGCGTCTGGGGCCAACGTCCTGACTTTC. It yields the protein CASSVATLASGANVLTF.

The chain recombines TRBV10-2 with TRBJ2-7; D is undetermined. CDR3 length equals 13 residues. V dropped 4 bases and J dropped 6 bases, with 13 bases sitting between them. Germline V gives CDR1 WSHSY, CDR2 SAAADI. The CDR3 nucleotides are TGCGCCAGCAGTGTGGCAGGACCCGGCGAGCAGTACTTC. Its protein product is CASSVAGPGEQYF.

The chain links TRBV2 to TRBJ1-1; TRBD1 matches at 9 bases. The CDR3 runs 16 residues. CDR1 and CDR2 (germline): SNHLY, FYNNEI. V was clipped by 0 bases and J by 7 bases; unmatched bases: 9. The CDR3 here is CASSEARTGVGDEAFF. In DNA, the CDR3 is TGTGCCAGCAGTGAAGCGCGGACAGGGGTTGGGGATGAAGCTTTCTTT.

Many counts were recorded for this clonotype. V usage is TRBV5-1 and J usage is TRBJ2-1; perhaps TRBD2 as D (5 bases). In germline, CDR1 is SGHRS, CDR2 YFSETQ. The CDR3 consists of 13 residues. CDR3 in DNA: TGCGCGTCTATAGGGAGCTCCTACAATGAGCAGTTCTTC. Amino acid sequence: CASIGSSYNEQFF.

The chain has TRBV3-1 and TRBJ2-5, with TRBD2 matching over 7 bases. CDR1 and CDR2 (germline): LGHDT, YNNKEL (reference sequence). V lost 0 bases, J lost 7 bases, and 5 bases stayed unmatched. This CDR3 has 14 amino acids. As DNA, the CDR3 is TGTGCCAGCAGCCAAGAGGGGGGGGGTGGGACCCAGTACTTC. This codes for CASSQEGGGGTQYF.

CDR3 in DNA: TGTGCCAGCAGCTTAAGCGGAGGCTATGGCTACACCTTC. It is translated as CASSLSGGYGYTF. This rearrangement joins TRBV7-2 to TRBJ1-2; D call uncertain. Germline-derived CDR1 and CDR2 are SGHTA and FQGNSA. Trimming pared 2 bases from V and 4 bases from J, leaving 8 bases between. CDR3 size: 13 residues.

Points on this clonotype: As the CDR3 is not closed by the conserved phenylalanine or tryptophan, this likely results from a read error. The V gene is TRBV2, the J gene TRBJ2-5, with TRBD1 identical over 12 bases. The end of the DNA fits TRBJ2-1 better, so the J call may be wrong. CDR1 SNHLY and CDR2 FYNNEI come from the germline V gene. The CDR3 contains 14 residues. The CDR3 region has the DNA TGTGCCAGCAGCGGGACAGGGGGCAGAGAGACCCAGTTCTCC. It is translated as CASSGTGGRETQFS.

The chain couples TRBV14 to TRBJ2-1; 8 nucleotides line up with TRBD2. The CDR3 contains 16 residues. V lost 0 bases to trimming and J lost 7 bases; unmatched junction nucleotides: 8. Germline V CDR1 and CDR2: SGHDN, FVKESK. CDR3 sequence (DNA): TGTGCCAGCAGCCAAGATGGCGGACTAGCCTTTAATGAGCAGTTCTTC. It specifies CASSQDGGLAFNEQFF.

This clonotype is categorized as medium-sized. The chain links TRBV7-9 to TRBJ1-6, with D uncertain. Trimming pared 0 bases from V and 8 bases from J, leaving 5 bases between. This CDR3 spans 13 amino acids. Per germline, CDR1 SEHNR and CDR2 FQNEAQ (reference sequence). The CDR3 DNA reads TGTGCCAGCAGCTTAGCTCGCGATTCACCCCTCCACTTT. Translated, it gives CASSLARDSPLHF.

As for this clonotype: One junction end disagrees with the germline gene, perhaps due to a read error. The chain is built from TRBV20-1 and TRBJ1-2, with 10 bases matching TRBD1. The CDR3 runs to 17 residues. The germline gives CDR1 DFQATT, CDR2 SNEGSKA (reference sequence). The CDR3 loop is CGARTLWTGGINYGYTF. Here the CDR3 DNA reads TGCGGTGCTCGGACACTCTGGACAGGGGGAATTAACTATGGCTACACCTTC.

Only one count was recorded for this clonotype. The V call is TRBV20-1, the J call TRBJ2-7, with 10 bases identical to TRBD2. The V segment lost 6 bases and the J segment 4 bases; nucleotides outside the gene matches: 6. The CDR3 is 13 amino acids. The germline V gene encodes CDR1 DFQATT and CDR2 SNEGSKA (reference sequence). This CDR3 reads CSAEREGGYEQYF. CDR3 sequence (DNA): TGCAGTGCAGAGCGGGAGGGAGGATACGAGCAGTACTTC.

The chain combines TRBV6-6 with TRBJ2-1; TRBD2 agrees at 12 bases. The germline V gene encodes CDR1 MNHNY and CDR2 SVGAGI (reference sequence). There are 16 residues in the CDR3. V lost 6 bases and J lost 4; bases outside the gene matches: 7. The CDR3 coding sequence is TGTGCCAGCAGCCCTGGACTAGCGGGGATATACAATGAGCAGTTCTTC. This encodes CASSPGLAGIYNEQFF.

Regarding this clonotype: Because it lacks the conserved phenylalanine or tryptophan at the end, this CDR3 is likely a read error. It is unclear where the CDR3 begins or ends on the DNA, so no DNA is shown, and the CDR3 is as TCRdb lists it. The V and J genes are TRBV7-3 and TRBJ2-1; the listed D gene, TRBD2, was not tested against the DNA. The length of the CDR3 is 9 amino acids, counting both ends. Germline V CDR1 and CDR2: SGHTA, FQGTGA. The CDR3 protein is CASSPRRDL.